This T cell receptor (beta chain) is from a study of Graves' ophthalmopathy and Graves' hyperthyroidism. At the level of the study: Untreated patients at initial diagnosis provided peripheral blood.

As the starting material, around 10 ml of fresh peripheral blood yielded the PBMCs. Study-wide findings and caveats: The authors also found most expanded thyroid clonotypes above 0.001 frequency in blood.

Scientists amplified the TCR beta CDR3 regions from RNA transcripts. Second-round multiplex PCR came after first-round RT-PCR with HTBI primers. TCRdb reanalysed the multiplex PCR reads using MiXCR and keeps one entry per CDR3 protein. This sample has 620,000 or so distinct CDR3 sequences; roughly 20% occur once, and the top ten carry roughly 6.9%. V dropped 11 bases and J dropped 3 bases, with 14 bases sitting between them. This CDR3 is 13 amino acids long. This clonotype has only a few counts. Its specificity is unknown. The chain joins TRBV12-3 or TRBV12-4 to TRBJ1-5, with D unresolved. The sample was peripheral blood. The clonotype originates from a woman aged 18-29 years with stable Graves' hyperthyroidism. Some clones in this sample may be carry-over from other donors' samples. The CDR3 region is CASQAGSNQPQHF. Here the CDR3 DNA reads TGTGCCTCCCAGGCGGGTTCCAATCAGCCCCAGCATTTT.